Below are 30 T cell receptor beta chains sequenced from a single sample in a study of shared clonotypes between healthy human individuals. Sequenced by immunoSEQ multiplex PCR; TCRdb stores in-frame clones only, minus some. There are about a million clones in the sample; approximately 68% occur only once, and roughly 1.5% lies in the top ten. Input material: memory CD4+ T cells sorted from blood. Specified subset: CD45RA-negative fraction. These receptors all stem from a man aged 18 to 35 in good health.

The chain recombines TRBV27 with TRBJ2-7; 9 nucleotides agree with TRBD2. CDR1 and CDR2 from the germline V gene are MNHEY and SMNVEV (reference sequence). The CDR3 consists of 15 residues. Trimming at V came to 7 bases and at J to 4 bases, leaving 11 bases not matched to a gene. The CDR3 DNA reads as TGTGCCAGCAAACTTGCGGCTAGCGGGGCGTACGAGCAGTACTTC. The encoded protein is CASKLAASGAYEQYF.

Only one count was recorded for this clone. The chain combines TRBV5-1 with TRBJ1-5, with 7 bases fitting TRBD1. The length of the CDR3 is 15 residues. Germline V gives CDR1 SGHRS, CDR2 YFSETQ. The junction had 7 bases not matched to a gene; V was cut back by 4 bases and J by 3 bases. CDR3 sequence: CASSVGTAHNQPQHF. CDR3 DNA sequence: TGCGCCAGCAGCGTCGGGACAGCTCACAATCAGCCCCAGCATTTT.

The rearrangement joins TRBV19 to TRBJ1-5, with 9 bases aligning to TRBD1. The CDR3 runs to 17 residues. Germline-derived CDR1 and CDR2 are LNHDA and SQIVND (reference sequence). V was pared by 6 bases and J by 4 bases, with 13 bases of the junction left unmatched. The DNA of the CDR3 is TGTGCCAGTAGGATCACAGGGGGCAAGGGTTCAAATCAGCCCCAGCATTTT. Its protein is CASRITGGKGSNQPQHF.

Only a few counts were recorded for this clone. The V call is TRBV2, the J call TRBJ1-1; a possible D gene is TRBD1 (5 bases). The CDR3 runs to 14 residues. The germline gives CDR1 SNHLY, CDR2 FYNNEI. The V and J ends lost 7 bases and 4 bases respectively, with 16 bases between them. The CDR3 nucleotides are TGTGCCAGCAATCAACAGGAGTCGGTCACTGAAGCTTTCTTT. Its translation is CASNQQESVTEAFF. Supplemented by reference TRBV2 and TRBJ1-1, the full variable domain reads EPEVTQTPSHQVTQMGQEVILRCVPISNHLYFYWYRQILGQKVEFLVSFYNNEISEKSEIFDDQFSVERPDGSNFTLKIRSTKLEDSAMYFCASNQQESVTEAFFGQGTRLTVV.

The table lists this clone with a few counts. The chain has TRBV28 and TRBJ1-1, with 9 bases identical to TRBD1. Germline trimming cut 5 bases from V and 1 base from J; bases unmatched to any gene: 5. The CDR3 is made up of 15 amino acids. The V gene's germline CDR1 is MDHEN and CDR2 SYDVKM. CDR3 bases: TGTGCCAGCAGTCTTACAGGGGGCCGGAACACTGAAGCTTTCTTT. Protein sequence: CASSLTGGRNTEAFF.

The V gene is TRBV19, the J gene TRBJ2-5, with a tentative D call TRBD2 (6 bases). The CDR3 length is 15 residues. CDR1 is LNHDA, CDR2 SQIVND, per germline (reference sequence). V was trimmed by 3 bases and J by 4 bases, leaving 15 bases between them. The DNA of the CDR3 is TGTGCCAGTAGTATTTCATGGCGGGAAAGAGAGACCCAGTACTTC. Residues: CASSISWRERETQYF.

The chain carries TRBV9 and TRBJ2-2; 9 positions match TRBD2. Germline lookup yields CDR1 SGDLS and CDR2 YYNGEE. CDR3 length equals 16 residues. The trim removed 4 bases at V and 5 bases at J, leaving 9 bases unmatched. The CDR3 DNA reads as TGTGCCAGCAGCATTTTAGCGGGAGCTGGGACCGGGGAGCTGTTTTTT. Protein product: CASSILAGAGTGELFF.

The chain has TRBV30 and TRBJ1-5, with D uncertain. V dropped 5 bases and J dropped 3 bases, with 8 bases sitting between them. Germline-derived CDR1 and CDR2 are GTSNPN and SVGIG (reference sequence). The CDR3 covers 12 residues. DNA of the CDR3: TGTGCCTGGGGACGGTTCAATCAGCCCCAGCATTTT. It translates to CAWGRFNQPQHF.

The rearrangement links TRBV11-1 to TRBJ1-5, with 7 nucleotides matching TRBD1. Germline trimming cut 5 bases from V and 1 base from J; bases unmatched to any gene: 2. This CDR3 is built from 14 residues. Per the germline V gene, CDR1 is SGHAT and CDR2 is FQDESV (reference sequence). The CDR3 region is CASSLQGSNQPQHF. The DNA of the CDR3 is TGTGCCAGCAGCCTACAGGGGAGCAATCAGCCCCAGCATTTT.

The rearrangement joins TRBV19 to TRBJ2-5; TRBD2 is a possible D gene (5 bases). The CDR3 has 16 residues. The germline gives CDR1 LNHDA, CDR2 SQIVND (reference sequence). The germline V and J ends were trimmed by 4 bases and 4 bases, with 19 bases remaining between them. The CDR3 sequence: CASSTDSSFTPETQYF. CDR3 DNA sequence: TGTGCCAGTAGTACGGACTCCTCTTTTACCCCAGAGACCCAGTACTTC.

The chain carries TRBV2 and TRBJ2-3, with no clear D. Per germline, CDR1 SNHLY and CDR2 FYNNEI. This CDR3 has 14 residues. V lost 2 bases and J lost 0, with 6 bases in between. The CDR3 sequence: CASSEQLSTDTQYF. The CDR3, as DNA: TGTGCCAGCAGTGAACAGCTTAGCACAGATACGCAGTATTTT.

The V call is TRBV4-3, the J call TRBJ2-3, with TRBD2 matching over 7 bases. This CDR3 spans 13 amino acids. The germline V gene has CDR1 LGHNA and CDR2 YSLEER. V shed 4 bases and J 5 bases; nucleotides not matched to a gene: 3. The CDR3 sequence is CASSLTGGDTQYF. The DNA of the CDR3 is TGCGCCAGCAGCCTAACGGGGGGAGATACGCAGTATTTT.

The gene calls are TRBV2 and TRBJ2-6; 15 bases are shared with TRBD2. J lost 4 bases, V lost 6 bases, and 4 bases had no gene match. The CDR3 sequence is 17 residues long. Per germline, CDR1 SNHLY and CDR2 FYNNEI. The CDR3 region has the DNA TGTGCCAGCAGCATGGGACTAGCGGGGGGCGGGGCCAACGTCCTGACTTTC. Protein: CASSMGLAGGGANVLTF.

This clone occurred once. The rearrangement links TRBV7-9 to TRBJ2-2, with TRBD1 as a possible D gene (5 bases). Germline CDR1 and CDR2: SEHNR and FQNEAQ (reference sequence). The CDR3 consists of 13 residues. Deletions cut 10 bases from V and 2 bases from J, with 11 bases between. This CDR3 is CATRVVNTGELFF. The CDR3 DNA is TGTGCCACCAGGGTGGTCAACACCGGGGAGCTGTTTTTT.

The rearrangement links TRBV10-3 to TRBJ1-1; D unclear. CDR3 length: 15 residues. In germline, CDR1 is ENHRY, CDR2 SYGVKD. The ends were cut back, 10 bases at V and 1 base at J, with 19 bases in the middle. The CDR3 DNA is TGTGCCACGGTGGAGCAGTTGGATTCGAACACTGAAGCTTTCTTT. It specifies CATVEQLDSNTEAFF.

This clone was picked up a small number of times. The chain has TRBV5-1 and TRBJ2-7; 12 bases match TRBD2. From germline, CDR1 is SGHRS and CDR2 YFSETQ. V shed 0 bases, J shed 5 bases, and the junction held 6 bases outside the gene matches. The CDR3 length is 16 residues. In DNA, the CDR3 is TGCGCCAGCAGCTTGGGTCTAGCGGGGGGGCTCGACGAGCAGTACTTC. It is translated as CASSLGLAGGLDEQYF.

This clone was recorded once. The chain combines TRBV7-2 with TRBJ2-2, with TRBD1 identical over 8 bases. Germline V gives CDR1 SGHTA, CDR2 FQGNSA. The V segment lost 7 bases and the J segment 7 bases; nucleotides outside the gene matches: 5. This CDR3 is built from 13 residues. CDR3 DNA: TGTGCCAGCACCCGACAGGGGAGCGGGGAGCTGTTTTTT. Translation gives CASTRQGSGELFF.

As DNA, the CDR3 is TGTGCCAGCACCCCCTGGCGGGTTGAGGATGAGCAGTTCTTC. This gives the protein CASTPWRVEDEQFF. V is TRBV6-1 and J is TRBJ2-1, with a possible D match to TRBD2 (5 bases). Germline V gene lookup returns CDR1 MNHNS and CDR2 SASEGT. The CDR3 extends over 14 amino acids. Trimming took 7 bases from V and 8 from J, leaving 18 bases between them.

The rearrangement links TRBV29-1 to TRBJ2-7; D not certain. Trimming took off 4 bases at V and 0 bases at J, with 7 bases between the two ends. Per the germline V gene, CDR1 is SQVTM and CDR2 is ANQGSEA. CDR3 length: 12 residues. The DNA of the CDR3 is TGCAGCGTTGTGCAGAACTCCTACGAGCAGTACTTC. Encoded protein: CSVVQNSYEQYF.

The chain is built from TRBV5-4 and TRBJ2-2; 9 bases fit TRBD1. CDR1 and CDR2 (germline): SGHNT, YYREEE (reference sequence). Unmatched junction bases numbered 6, after V lost 4 bases and J lost 2 bases. The CDR3 is made up of 16 amino acids. The DNA of the CDR3 is TGTGCCAGCAGCCAATGGACAGGGGTTAACACCGGGGAGCTGTTTTTT. Translation: CASSQWTGVNTGELFF.

This clone has ten or more counts. The sample has other DNA sequences that encode this CDR3 too. The rearrangement uses TRBV28 and TRBJ1-2; no firm D call. The CDR3 is 14 residues long. Germline V gene lookup returns CDR1 MDHEN and CDR2 SYDVKM. Between the trimmed V and J ends, which lost 0 bases and 2 bases, there was a span of 7 bases. CDR3 region: CASSLWGPNYGYTF. The CDR3 region has the DNA TGTGCCAGCAGTTTATGGGGCCCGAACTATGGCTACACCTTC.

In the case of this clone: The same CDR3 can be traced to other DNA sequences in this sample. The genes are TRBV7-9 and TRBJ2-7; weak D call: TRBD1 (6 bases). Trimming stripped 8 bases from V and 3 bases from J, with 17 bases between. Germline V gives CDR1 SEHNR, CDR2 FQNEAQ (reference sequence). CDR3 length equals 14 residues. This CDR3 is CASSLAGADYEQYF. Here the CDR3 DNA reads TGTGCCAGCTCGTTAGCAGGGGCGGACTACGAGCAGTACTTC.

The rearrangement joins TRBV5-5 to TRBJ1-1; a weak D match, TRBD1 (5 bases). Trimming left V 0 bases short and J 5 bases short, with 17 bases between. The CDR3 is 16 amino acids. Germline V CDR1 and CDR2: SGHKS, YYEKEE (reference sequence). CDR3 in amino acids: CASSLGWGPRRTEAFF. CDR3 bases: TGTGCCAGCAGCTTGGGATGGGGCCCTCGAAGGACTGAAGCTTTCTTT.

A single count supports this clone. The sample holds other DNA sequences that translate to the same CDR3. This sequence joins TRBV18 and TRBJ2-5, with D hard to call. V was trimmed by 2 bases and J by 5 bases, leaving 3 bases between them. Per germline, CDR1 KGHSH and CDR2 LQKENI. This CDR3 has 11 amino acids. The CDR3 DNA reads TGTGCCAGCTCACCATCCGAGACCCAGTACTTC. Amino acid sequence: CASSPSETQYF.

This sequence joins TRBV10-3 and TRBJ2-3; D gene uncertain. V lost 2 bases to trimming and J lost 0 bases, with 6 bases between them. This CDR3 region has 14 residues. Germline-derived CDR1 and CDR2 are ENHRY and SYGVKD. The CDR3 sequence is CAISEDLSTDTQYF. In DNA, the CDR3 is TGTGCCATCAGTGAGGACCTTAGCACAGATACGCAGTATTTT.

This chain links TRBV13 with TRBJ2-1; TRBD1 might be the D (6 bases). This CDR3 has 15 residues. Germline CDR1 PRHDT, CDR2 FYEKMQ (reference sequence). V lost 3 bases and J lost 6, with 15 bases in between. The CDR3 protein is CASSFSGKGVNEQFF. The CDR3, as DNA: TGTGCCAGCAGCTTCAGCGGAAAGGGGGTCAATGAGCAGTTCTTC.

V usage is TRBV4-1 and J usage is TRBJ2-7; TRBD2 matches 12 bases. Germline V gene sequence: CDR1 MGHRA, CDR2 YSYEKL. The J segment lost 2 bases and the V segment lost 6 bases, leaving 11 bases of the junction unmatched. CDR3 length: 17 residues. This CDR3 reads CASSEWFRTSGTYEQYF. The CDR3 nucleotides read TGCGCCAGCAGTGAGTGGTTTAGGACTAGCGGGACCTACGAGCAGTACTTC.

As regards this clone: This may come from a read error, since a much larger clone is one base off. V gene TRBV30 combines with J gene TRBJ2-3; D is ambiguous. There are 12 residues in the CDR3. Germline CDR1 and CDR2: GTSNPN and SVGIG (reference sequence). The V gene lost 2 bases and the J gene lost 4 bases, with 7 bases spanning the gap. CDR3: CAWSPWADTQYF. Written as DNA, the CDR3 is TGTGCCTGGAGTCCTTGGGCAGATACGCAGTATTTT.

The genes are TRBV28 and TRBJ2-5, with 10 bases lining up with TRBD1. V shed 7 bases and J 5 bases; nucleotides not matched to a gene: 13. The V gene's germline CDR1 is MDHEN and CDR2 SYDVKM. The CDR3 sequence is 16 residues long. The CDR3 loop reads CASISRATGGKETQYF. CDR3 sequence (DNA): TGTGCCAGCATCTCACGGGCGACAGGGGGCAAGGAGACCCAGTACTTC.

The rearrangement joins TRBV5-1 to TRBJ2-5; TRBD1 is a possible D gene (6 bases). This CDR3 spans 13 amino acids. V shed 5 bases and J shed 5 bases, with 13 bases lying between them. Germline V lookup: CDR1 SGHRS, CDR2 YFSETQ. In DNA form, the CDR3 reads TGCGCCAGCAGGCTACAGGGTGGGGAGACCCAGTACTTC. Residues: CASRLQGGETQYF.